The clone carrying this T cell receptor beta chain was observed a handful of times. Antigen unknown. This entry is derived from a study of regulatory T cells in long-lasting Graves disease. General study results and limits: Comparison showed that persistent patients shared more public clonotypes (fewer than 3,000) than new patients (around 1,000). TCR diversity was lower in persistent than newly diagnosed Graves' disease.

CDR1 and CDR2 (germline): KGHDR, SFDVKD. V gave up 8 bases and J gave up 5 bases; unmatched junction bases: 5. The CDR3 extends over 13 amino acids. Arm-PCR of CDR3 regions and iRepertoire HTBI primers were the basis on which TCR beta libraries were built. TCRdb ran MiXCR on the multiplex PCR reads and lists one entry per CDR3 protein. The sample records under 800,000 distinct CDR3 sequences, around 15% being singletons. Time point in this sample: newly diagnosed GD, antithyroid drugs for less than 3 months. RNA isolated from PBMCs was used to make the TCR library. EDTA tubes collected roughly 10 milliliters of peripheral blood. The same specimen was also included in a second study, on T cells in Graves' hyperthyroidism and ophthalmopathy. As reported in that work: Recently diagnosed hyperthyroidism of less than 2 months' duration affected patients aged 18 to 65.

The V and J genes are TRBV24-1 and TRBJ2-3; 8 bases agree with TRBD1. The sequence came from a woman between 25 and 40 years old with Graves disease. This specimen consisted of peripheral blood mononuclear cells (PBMCs), obtained at new diagnosis, from a patient treated with antithyroid drugs. CDR3 region: CATIGTGGDTQYF. CDR3 coding DNA: TGTGCCACCATCGGGACAGGAGGAGATACGCAGTATTTT.